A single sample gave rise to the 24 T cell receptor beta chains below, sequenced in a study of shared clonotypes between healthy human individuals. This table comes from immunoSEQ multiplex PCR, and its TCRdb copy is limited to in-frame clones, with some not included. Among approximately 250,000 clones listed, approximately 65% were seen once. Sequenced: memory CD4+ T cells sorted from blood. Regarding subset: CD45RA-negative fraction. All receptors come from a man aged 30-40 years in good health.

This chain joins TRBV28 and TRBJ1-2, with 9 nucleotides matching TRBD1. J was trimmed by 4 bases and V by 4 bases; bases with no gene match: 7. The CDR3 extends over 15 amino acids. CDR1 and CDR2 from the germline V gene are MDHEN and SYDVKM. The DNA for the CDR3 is TGTGCCAGCAGTTACCGGGACAGGGTCGTCTATGGCTACACCTTC. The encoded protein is CASSYRDRVVYGYTF.

The CDR3 nucleotides read TGTGTCAGAAGCTTAGCAGATACGCAGTATTTT. This gives the protein CVRSLADTQYF. This chain joins TRBV7-5 and TRBJ2-3. TRBV7-5 is a pseudogene. The CDR3 is made up of 11 amino acids.

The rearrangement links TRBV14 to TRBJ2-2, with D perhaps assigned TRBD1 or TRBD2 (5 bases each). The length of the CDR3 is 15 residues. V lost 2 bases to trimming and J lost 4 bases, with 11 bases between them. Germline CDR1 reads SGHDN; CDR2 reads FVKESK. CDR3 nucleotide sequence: TGTGCCAGCAGCCAACGGCAGGGAGTCACCGGGGAGCTGTTTTTT. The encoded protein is CASSQRQGVTGELFF.

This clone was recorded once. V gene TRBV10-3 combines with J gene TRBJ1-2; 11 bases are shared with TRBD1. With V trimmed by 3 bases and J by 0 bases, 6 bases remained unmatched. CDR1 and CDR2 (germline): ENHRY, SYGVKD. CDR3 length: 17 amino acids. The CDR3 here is CAISESGTGGANYGYTF. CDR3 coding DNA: TGTGCCATCAGTGAATCGGGGACAGGGGGGGCTAACTATGGCTACACCTTC.

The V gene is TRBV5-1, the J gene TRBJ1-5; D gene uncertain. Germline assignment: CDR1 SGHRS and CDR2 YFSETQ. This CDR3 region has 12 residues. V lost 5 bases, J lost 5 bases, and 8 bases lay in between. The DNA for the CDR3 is TGCGCCAGCAGGTCCCACGATCAGCCCCAGCATTTT. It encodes CASRSHDQPQHF.

CDR3 sequence reads: CASSLREGPYEQYF. The CDR3 DNA reads TGTGCCAGCAGCTTAAGGGAGGGCCCCTACGAGCAGTACTTC. The rearrangement uses TRBV7-2 and TRBJ2-7; 7 nucleotides line up with TRBD2. Germline V lookup: CDR1 SGHTA, CDR2 FQGNSA. J was trimmed by 2 bases and V by 2 bases; bases with no gene match: 3. CDR3 length: 14 residues.

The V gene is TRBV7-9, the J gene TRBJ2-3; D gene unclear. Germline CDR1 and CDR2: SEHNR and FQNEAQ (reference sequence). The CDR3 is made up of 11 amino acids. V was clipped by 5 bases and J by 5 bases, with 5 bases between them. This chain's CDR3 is CASSAVDTQYF. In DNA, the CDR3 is TGTGCCAGCAGCGCAGTAGATACGCAGTATTTT.

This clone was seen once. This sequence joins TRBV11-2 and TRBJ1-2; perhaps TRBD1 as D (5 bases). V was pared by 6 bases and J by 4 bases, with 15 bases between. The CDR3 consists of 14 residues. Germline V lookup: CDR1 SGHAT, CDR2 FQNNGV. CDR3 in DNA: TGTGCCAGCAGTTGGGCGGGGGGAACCTATGGCTACACCTTC. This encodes CASSWAGGTYGYTF.

CDR3 nucleotides: TGTGCCAGCTCACTCGGACTAGATGGATACAATGAGCAGTTCTTC. Translating gives CASSLGLDGYNEQFF. This chain links TRBV18 with TRBJ2-1; 7 bases fit TRBD2. V lost 4 bases and J lost 4; bases outside the gene matches: 7. Germline values: CDR1 KGHSH, CDR2 LQKENI. The CDR3 runs to 15 residues. The whole variable domain, filled in from reference TRBV18 and TRBJ2-1, reads NAGVMQNPRHLVRRRGQEARLRCSPMKGHSHVYWYRQLPEEGLKFMVYLQKENIIDESGMPKERFSAEFPKEGPSILRIQQVVRGDSAAYFCASSLGLDGYNEQFFGPGTRLTVL.

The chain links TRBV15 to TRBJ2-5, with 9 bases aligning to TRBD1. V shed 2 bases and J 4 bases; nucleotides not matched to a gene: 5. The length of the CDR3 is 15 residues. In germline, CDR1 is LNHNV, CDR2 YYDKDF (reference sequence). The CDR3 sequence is CATSRITGGAETQYF. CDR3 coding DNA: TGTGCCACCAGCAGAATTACAGGGGGCGCAGAGACCCAGTACTTC.

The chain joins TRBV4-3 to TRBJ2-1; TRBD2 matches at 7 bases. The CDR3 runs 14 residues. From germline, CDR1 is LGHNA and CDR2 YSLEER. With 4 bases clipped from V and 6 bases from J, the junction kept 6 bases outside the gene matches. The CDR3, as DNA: TGCGCCAGCAGCCGAGCAACGGGGGGCAATGAGCAGTTCTTC. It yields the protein CASSRATGGNEQFF.

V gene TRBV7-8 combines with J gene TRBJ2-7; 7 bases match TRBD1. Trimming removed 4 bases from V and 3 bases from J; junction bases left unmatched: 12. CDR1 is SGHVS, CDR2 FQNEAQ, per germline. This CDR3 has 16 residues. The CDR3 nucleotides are TGTGCCAGCAGCTCCCGACCGATAACAGGGGACTACGAGCAGTACTTC. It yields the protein CASSSRPITGDYEQYF.

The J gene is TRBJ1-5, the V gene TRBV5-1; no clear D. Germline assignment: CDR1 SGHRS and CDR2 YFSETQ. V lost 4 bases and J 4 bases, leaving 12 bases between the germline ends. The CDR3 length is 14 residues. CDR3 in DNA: TGCGCCAGCAGCCCGGATCCAGATAATCAGCCCCAGCATTTT. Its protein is CASSPDPDNQPQHF. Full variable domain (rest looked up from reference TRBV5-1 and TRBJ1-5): KAGVTQTPRYLIKTRGQQVTLSCSPISGHRSVSWYQQTPGQGLQFLFEYFSETQRNKGNFPGRFSGRQFSNSRSEMNVSTLELGDSALYLCASSPDPDNQPQHFGDGTRLSIL.

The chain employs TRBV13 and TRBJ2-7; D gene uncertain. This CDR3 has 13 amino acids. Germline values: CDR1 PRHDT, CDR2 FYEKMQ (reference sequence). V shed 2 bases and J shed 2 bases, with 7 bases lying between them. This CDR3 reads CASSLIAAYEQYF. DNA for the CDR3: TGTGCCAGCAGCTTAATCGCAGCCTACGAGCAGTACTTC.

The CDR3 loop reads CASSPRDRLLYGYTF. The CDR3 bases are TGTGCCAGCAGCCCTCGGGACAGACTTCTCTATGGCTACACCTTC. The chain combines TRBV7-3 with TRBJ1-2; 7 positions agree with TRBD1. CDR3 size: 15 residues. The germline CDR1 and CDR2 sequences are SGHTA and FQGTGA. With 5 bases clipped from V and 4 bases from J, the junction kept 10 bases outside the gene matches.

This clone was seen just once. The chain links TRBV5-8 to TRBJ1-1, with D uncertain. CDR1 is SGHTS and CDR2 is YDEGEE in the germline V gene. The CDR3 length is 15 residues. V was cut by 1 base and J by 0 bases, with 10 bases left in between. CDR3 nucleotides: TGTGCCAGCAGCTTGACACAGACATTGAACACTGAAGCTTTCTTT. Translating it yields CASSLTQTLNTEAFF.

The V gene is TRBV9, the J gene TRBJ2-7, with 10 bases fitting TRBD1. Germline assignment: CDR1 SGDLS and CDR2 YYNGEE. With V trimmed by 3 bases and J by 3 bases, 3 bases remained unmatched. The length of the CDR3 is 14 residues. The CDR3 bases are TGTGCCAGCAGCGGAGGACAGGGGGTCTACGAGCAGTACTTC. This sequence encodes CASSGGQGVYEQYF.

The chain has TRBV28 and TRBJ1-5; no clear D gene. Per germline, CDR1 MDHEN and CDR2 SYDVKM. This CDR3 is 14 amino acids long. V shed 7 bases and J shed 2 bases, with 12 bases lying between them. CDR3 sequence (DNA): TGTGCCAGCAACCCCGGCGATGGCAATCAGCCCCAGCATTTT. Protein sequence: CASNPGDGNQPQHF.

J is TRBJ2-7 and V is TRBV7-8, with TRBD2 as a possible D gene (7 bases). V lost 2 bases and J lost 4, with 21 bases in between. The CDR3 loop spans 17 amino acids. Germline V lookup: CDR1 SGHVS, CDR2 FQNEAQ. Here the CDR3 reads CASSLIQGWEGGYEQYF. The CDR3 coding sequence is TGTGCCAGCAGCTTAATTCAGGGGTGGGAGGGGGGATACGAGCAGTACTTC.

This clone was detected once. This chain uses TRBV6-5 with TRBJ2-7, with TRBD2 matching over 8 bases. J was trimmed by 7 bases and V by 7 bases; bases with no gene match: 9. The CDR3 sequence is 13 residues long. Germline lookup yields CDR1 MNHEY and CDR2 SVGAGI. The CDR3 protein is CASTNPGGGEQYF. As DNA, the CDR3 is TGTGCCAGCACCAACCCGGGGGGGGGTGAGCAGTACTTC.

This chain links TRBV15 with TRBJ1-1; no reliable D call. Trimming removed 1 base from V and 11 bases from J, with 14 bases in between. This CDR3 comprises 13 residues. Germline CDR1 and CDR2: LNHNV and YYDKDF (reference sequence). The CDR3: CATSRGKQSLAFF. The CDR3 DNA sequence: TGTGCCACCAGCAGAGGCAAACAGTCGTTGGCTTTCTTT.

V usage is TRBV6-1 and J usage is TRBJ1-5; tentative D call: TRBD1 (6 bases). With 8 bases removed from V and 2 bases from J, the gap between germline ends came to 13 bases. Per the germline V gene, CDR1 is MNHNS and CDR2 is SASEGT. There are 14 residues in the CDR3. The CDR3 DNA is TGTGCCAGCTCATCGGGGGCGGGCAATCAGCCCCAGCATTTT. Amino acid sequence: CASSSGAGNQPQHF.

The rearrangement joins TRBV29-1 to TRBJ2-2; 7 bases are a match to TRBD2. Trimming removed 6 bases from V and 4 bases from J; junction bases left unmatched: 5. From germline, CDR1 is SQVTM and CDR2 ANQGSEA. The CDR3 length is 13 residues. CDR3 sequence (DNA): TGCAGCGTCGGCGGGAGTTCCACCGGGGAGCTGTTTTTT. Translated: CSVGGSSTGELFF.

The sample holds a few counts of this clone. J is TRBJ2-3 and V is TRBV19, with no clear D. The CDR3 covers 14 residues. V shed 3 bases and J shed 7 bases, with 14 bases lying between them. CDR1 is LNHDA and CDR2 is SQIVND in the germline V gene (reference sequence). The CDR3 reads CASSMSPMSNTQYF. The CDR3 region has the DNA TGTGCCAGTAGTATGAGTCCGATGTCAAATACGCAGTATTTT.